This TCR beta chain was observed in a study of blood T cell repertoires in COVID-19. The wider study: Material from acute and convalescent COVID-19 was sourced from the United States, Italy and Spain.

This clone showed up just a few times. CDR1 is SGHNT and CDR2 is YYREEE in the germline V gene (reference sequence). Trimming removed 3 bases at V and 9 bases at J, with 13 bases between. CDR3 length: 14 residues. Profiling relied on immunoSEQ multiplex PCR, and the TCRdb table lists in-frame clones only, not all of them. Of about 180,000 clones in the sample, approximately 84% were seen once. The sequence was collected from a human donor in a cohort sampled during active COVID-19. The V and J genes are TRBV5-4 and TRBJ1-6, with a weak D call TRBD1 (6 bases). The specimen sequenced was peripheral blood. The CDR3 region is CASSSTGLGSPLHF. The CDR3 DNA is TGTGCCAGCAGCTCTACAGGGTTGGGTTCACCCCTCCACTTT.